The clone carrying this T cell receptor beta chain was counted a few times. What it binds is unknown. One entry per CDR3 protein, called by TCRdb with MiXCR from the 5' RACE reads. The table records 300,000 to 350,000 distinct CDR3 sequences, 20% to 25% of them present only once. The ends lost 4 bases at V and 7 bases at J; junction bases unmatched: 6. The CDR3 consists of 12 residues. Per the germline V gene, CDR1 is SQVTM and CDR2 is ANQGSEA. This sample is part of a study of CD8 T cells in ankylosing spondylitis. Study results and caveats: A TCR beta motif made of 7 to 9 highly homologous variants seemed typical of ankylosing spondylitis blood. Some of the motif variants had earlier been found in reactive arthritis patients' fluid and blood.

The clonotype originates from a female donor with ankylosing spondylitis or in good health (not recorded which). Sequencing was carried out using blood, either unsorted or a sorted T cell fraction (not recorded which). The chain uses TRBV29-1 and TRBJ1-1; TRBD1 aligns across 7 bases. The CDR3 DNA is TGCAGCGTTGGGAGACAGGGTGGTGAAGCTTTCTTT. Encoded protein: CSVGRQGGEAFF. Supplemented by reference TRBV29-1 and TRBJ1-1, the full variable domain reads SAVISQKPSRDICQRGTSLTIQCQVDSQVTMMFWYRQQPGQSLTLIATANQGSEATYESGFVIDKFPISRPNLTFSTLTVSNMSPEDSSIYLCSVGRQGGEAFFGQGTRLTVV.